This T cell receptor beta chain originates from a study of cytomegalovirus exposure and HLA in healthy donors. Clones were sequenced by immunoSEQ multiplex PCR, and TCRdb holds only the in-frame ones, with some missing. The sample lists 300,000 or so clones, roughly 90% occurring once. Trimming stripped 5 bases from V and 6 bases from J, with 12 bases between. The CDR3 consists of 13 residues. Germline-derived CDR1 and CDR2 are SGHRS and YFSETQ. The J gene is TRBJ2-4, the V gene TRBV5-1; tentatively, D is TRBD2 (6 bases). The receptor comes from a young man in good health and CMV-seronegative. Sequencing was performed on PBMCs. As DNA, the CDR3 is TGCGCCAGCAGAAAGGCCGGGGGAAACATTCAGTACTTC. Translating it yields CASRKAGGNIQYF. Complete variable domain (other parts from reference TRBV5-1 and TRBJ2-4): KAGVTQTPRYLIKTRGQQVTLSCSPISGHRSVSWYQQTPGQGLQFLFEYFSETQRNKGNFPGRFSGRQFSNSRSEMNVSTLELGDSALYLCASRKAGGNIQYFGAGTRLSVL.